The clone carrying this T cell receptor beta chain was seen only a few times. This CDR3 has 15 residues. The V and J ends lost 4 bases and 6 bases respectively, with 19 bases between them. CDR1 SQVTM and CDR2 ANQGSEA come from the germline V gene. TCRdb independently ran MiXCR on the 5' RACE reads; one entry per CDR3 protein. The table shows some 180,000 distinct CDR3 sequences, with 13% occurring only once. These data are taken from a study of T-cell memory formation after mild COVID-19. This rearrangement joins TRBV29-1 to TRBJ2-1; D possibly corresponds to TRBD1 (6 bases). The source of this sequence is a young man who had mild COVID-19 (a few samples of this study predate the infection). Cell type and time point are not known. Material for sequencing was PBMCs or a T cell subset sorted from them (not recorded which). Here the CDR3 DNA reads TGCAGCGTTGCATCCAACAGGGTACGGCGCAATGAGCAGTTCTTC. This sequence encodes CSVASNRVRRNEQFF.